This T cell receptor beta chain was recovered during a study of T cell responses to AZD1222 COVID-19 vaccine. TCRdb's table, derived via immunoSEQ multiplex PCR, lists solely in-frame clones and lacks some. This table has about 200,000 clones, more than 85% appearing once. CDR1 GTSNPN and CDR2 SVGIG come from the germline V gene (reference sequence). The CDR3 runs 11 residues. V was trimmed by 4 bases and J by 4 bases, leaving 4 bases between them. The chain is built from TRBV30 and TRBJ2-2; no firm D call. This specimen consisted of peripheral blood, obtained 28 days after the second AZD1222 dose. The sequence derives from an adult who received the AZD1222 COVID-19 vaccine. DNA of the CDR3: TGTGCCTGGAAGAGCACCGGGGAGCTGTTTTTT. Its protein is CAWKSTGELFF. Supplemented by reference TRBV30 and TRBJ2-2, the full variable domain reads SQTIHQWPATLVQPVGSPLSLECTVEGTSNPNLYWYRQAAGRGLQLLFYSVGIGQISSEVPQNLSASRPQDRQFILSSKKLLLSDSGFYLCAWKSTGELFFGEGSRLTVL.